This entry features one TCR beta chain sequence. Its specificity is not known. The sample is drawn from a study of CD8+ T cells in alopecia areata. Samples from alopecia areata patients were lesional scalp punch biopsies and peripheral blood. Study results and limitations: Mouse data revealed clearer TCR sharing than patient data did, a gap possibly tied to HLA.

Germline CDR1 reads SNHLY; CDR2 reads FYNNEI. V lost 8 bases to trimming and J lost 1 base, with 12 bases between them. CDR3 length: 15 residues. cDNA prepared by RNA extraction and subsequent reverse transcription served as the template for sequencing. The repertoire was sequenced with immunoSEQ multiplex PCR; TCRdb's copy has only in-frame clones and lacks some. The table includes 130,000 or so clones, 47% detected once. The V call is TRBV2, the J call TRBJ2-6; D may be TRBD1 (6 bases). Sequenced input: NKG2D-low CD8+ T cells sorted from blood. This receptor was identified in a human donor with alopecia areata. The CDR3 reads CASGGTGSGANVLTF. CDR3 nucleotide sequence: TGTGCCAGCGGAGGAACAGGGTCTGGGGCCAACGTCCTGACTTTC.